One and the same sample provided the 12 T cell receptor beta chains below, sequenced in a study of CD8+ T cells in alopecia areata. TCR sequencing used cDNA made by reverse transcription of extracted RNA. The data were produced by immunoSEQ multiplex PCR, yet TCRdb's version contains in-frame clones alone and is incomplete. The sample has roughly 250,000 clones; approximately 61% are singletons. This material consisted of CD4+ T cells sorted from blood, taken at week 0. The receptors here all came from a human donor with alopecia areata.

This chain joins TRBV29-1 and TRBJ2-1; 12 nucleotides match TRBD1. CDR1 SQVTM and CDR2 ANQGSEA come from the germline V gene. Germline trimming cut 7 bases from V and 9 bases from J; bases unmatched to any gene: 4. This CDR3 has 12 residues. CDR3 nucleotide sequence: TGCAGCGCTGGGACAGGGGGCACTGAGCAGTTCTTC. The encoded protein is CSAGTGGTEQFF.

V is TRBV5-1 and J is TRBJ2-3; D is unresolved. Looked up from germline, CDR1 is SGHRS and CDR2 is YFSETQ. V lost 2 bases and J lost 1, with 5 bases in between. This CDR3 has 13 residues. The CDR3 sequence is CASSLYRTDTQYF. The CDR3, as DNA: TGCGCCAGCAGCTTATACCGCACAGATACGCAGTATTTT.

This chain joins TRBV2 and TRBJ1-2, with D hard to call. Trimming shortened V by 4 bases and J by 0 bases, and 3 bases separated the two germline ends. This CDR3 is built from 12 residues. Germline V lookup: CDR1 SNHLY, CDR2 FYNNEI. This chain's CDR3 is CASSGTNYGYTF. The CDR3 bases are TGTGCCAGCAGTGGCACTAACTATGGCTACACCTTC. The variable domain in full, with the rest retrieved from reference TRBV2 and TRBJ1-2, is EPEVTQTPSHQVTQMGQEVILRCVPISNHLYFYWYRQILGQKVEFLVSFYNNEISEKSEIFDDQFSVERPDGSNFTLKIRSTKLEDSAMYFCASSGTNYGYTFGSGTRLTVV.

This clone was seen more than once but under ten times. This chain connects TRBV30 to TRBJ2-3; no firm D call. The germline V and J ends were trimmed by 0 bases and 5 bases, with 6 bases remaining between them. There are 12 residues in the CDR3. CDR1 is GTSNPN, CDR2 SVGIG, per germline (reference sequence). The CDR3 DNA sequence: TGTGCCTGGAGTGTGAATGTAGATACGCAGTATTTT. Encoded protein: CAWSVNVDTQYF.

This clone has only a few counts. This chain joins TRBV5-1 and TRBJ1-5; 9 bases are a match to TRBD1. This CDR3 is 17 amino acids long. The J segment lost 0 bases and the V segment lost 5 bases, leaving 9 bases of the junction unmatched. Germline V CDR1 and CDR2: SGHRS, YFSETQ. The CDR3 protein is CASSPGTGFGSNQPQHF. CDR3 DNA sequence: TGCGCCAGCAGTCCCGGGACAGGGTTCGGTAGCAATCAGCCCCAGCATTTT.

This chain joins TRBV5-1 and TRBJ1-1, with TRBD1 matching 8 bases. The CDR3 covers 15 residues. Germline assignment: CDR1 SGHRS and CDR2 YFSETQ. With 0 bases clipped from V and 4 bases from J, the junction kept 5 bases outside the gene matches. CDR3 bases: TGCGCCAGCAGCTTGGGGGACAGGTTCGGCACTGAAGCTTTCTTT. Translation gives CASSLGDRFGTEAFF.

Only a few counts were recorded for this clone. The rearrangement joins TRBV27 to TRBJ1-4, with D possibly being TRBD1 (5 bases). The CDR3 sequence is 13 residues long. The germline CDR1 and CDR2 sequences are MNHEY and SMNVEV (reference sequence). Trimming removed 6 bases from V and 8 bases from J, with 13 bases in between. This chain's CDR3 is CASSRTGGEKLFF. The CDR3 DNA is TGTGCCAGCAGCCGAACCGGGGGGGAAAAACTGTTTTTT.

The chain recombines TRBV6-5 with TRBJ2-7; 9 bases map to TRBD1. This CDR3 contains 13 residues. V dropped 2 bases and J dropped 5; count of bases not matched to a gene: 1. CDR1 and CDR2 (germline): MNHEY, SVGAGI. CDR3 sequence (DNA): TGTGCCAGCAGTTACGGGGACAGGGACGAGCAGTACTTC. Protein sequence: CASSYGDRDEQYF.

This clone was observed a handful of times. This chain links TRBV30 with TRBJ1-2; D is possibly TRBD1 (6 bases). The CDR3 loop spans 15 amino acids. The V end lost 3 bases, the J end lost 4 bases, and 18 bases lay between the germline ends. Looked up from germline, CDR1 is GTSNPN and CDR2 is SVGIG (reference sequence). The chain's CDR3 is CAWRTAGEGSYGYTF. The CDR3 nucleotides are TGTGCCTGGAGAACCGCAGGGGAGGGGAGCTATGGCTACACCTTC.

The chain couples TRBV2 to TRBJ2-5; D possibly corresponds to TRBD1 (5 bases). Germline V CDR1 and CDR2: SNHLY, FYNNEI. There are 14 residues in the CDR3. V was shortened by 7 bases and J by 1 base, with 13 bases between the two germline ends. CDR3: CASTPTVLQETQYF. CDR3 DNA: TGTGCCAGCACACCGACAGTCCTCCAAGAGACCCAGTACTTC.

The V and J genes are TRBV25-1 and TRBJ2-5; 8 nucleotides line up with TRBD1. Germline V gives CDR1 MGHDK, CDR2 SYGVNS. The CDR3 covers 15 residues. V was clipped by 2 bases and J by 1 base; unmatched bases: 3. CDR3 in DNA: TGTGCCAGCAGTGAACCAGGGGGCTCCCAAGAGACCCAGTACTTC. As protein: CASSEPGGSQETQYF. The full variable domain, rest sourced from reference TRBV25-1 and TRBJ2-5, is EADIYQTPRYLVIGTGKKITLECSQTMGHDKMYWYQQDPGMELHLIHYSYGVNSTEKGDLSSESTVSRIRTEHFPLTLESARPSHTSQYLCASSEPGGSQETQYFGPGTRLLVL.

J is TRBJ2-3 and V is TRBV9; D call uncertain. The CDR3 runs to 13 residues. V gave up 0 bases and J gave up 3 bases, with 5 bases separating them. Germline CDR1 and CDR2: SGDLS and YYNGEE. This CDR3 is CASSVGLTDTQYF. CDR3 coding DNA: TGTGCCAGCAGCGTAGGACTGACAGATACGCAGTATTTT.